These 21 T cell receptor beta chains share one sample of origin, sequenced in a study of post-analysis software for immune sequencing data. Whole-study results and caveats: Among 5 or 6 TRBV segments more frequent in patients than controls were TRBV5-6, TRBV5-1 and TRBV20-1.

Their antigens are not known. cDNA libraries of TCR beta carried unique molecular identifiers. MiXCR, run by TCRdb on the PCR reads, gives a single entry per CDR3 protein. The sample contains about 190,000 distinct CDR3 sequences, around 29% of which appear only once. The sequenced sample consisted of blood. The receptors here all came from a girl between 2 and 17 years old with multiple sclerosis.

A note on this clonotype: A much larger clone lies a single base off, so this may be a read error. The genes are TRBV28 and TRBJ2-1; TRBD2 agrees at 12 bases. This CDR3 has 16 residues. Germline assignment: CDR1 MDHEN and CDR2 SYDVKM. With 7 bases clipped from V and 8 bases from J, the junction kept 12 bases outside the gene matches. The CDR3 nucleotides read TGTGCCAGCACCGCCCCCCTAGCGGGAGGGCGTGATGAGCAGTTCTTC. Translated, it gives CASTAPLAGGRDEQFF.

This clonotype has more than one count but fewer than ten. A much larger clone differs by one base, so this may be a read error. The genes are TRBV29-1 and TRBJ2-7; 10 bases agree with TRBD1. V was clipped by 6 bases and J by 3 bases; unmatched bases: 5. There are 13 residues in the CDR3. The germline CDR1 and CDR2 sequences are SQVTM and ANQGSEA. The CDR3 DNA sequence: TGCAGCGTGGGGGACAGGGGTAGCTACGAGCAGTACTTC. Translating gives CSVGDRGSYEQYF.

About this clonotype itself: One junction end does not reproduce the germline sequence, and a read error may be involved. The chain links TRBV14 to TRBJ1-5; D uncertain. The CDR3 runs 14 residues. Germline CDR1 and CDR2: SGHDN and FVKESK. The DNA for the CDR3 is TGTGTCAGCAGCCAAGGAGAAGGCAATCAGCCCCAGCATTTT. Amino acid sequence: CVSSQGEGNQPQHF. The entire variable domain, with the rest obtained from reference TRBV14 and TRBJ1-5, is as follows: EAGVTQFPSHSVIEKGQTVTLRCDPISGHDNLYWYRRVMGKEIKFLLHFVKESKQDESGMPNNRFLAERTGGTYSTLKVQPAELEDSGVYFCVSSQGEGNQPQHFGDGTRLSIL.

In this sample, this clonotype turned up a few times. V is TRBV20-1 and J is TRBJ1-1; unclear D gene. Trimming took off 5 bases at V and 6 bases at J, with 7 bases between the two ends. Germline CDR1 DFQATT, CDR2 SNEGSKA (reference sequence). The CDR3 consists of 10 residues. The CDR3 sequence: CSARNSEAFF. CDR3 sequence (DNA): TGCAGTGCTCGCAATTCTGAAGCTTTCTTT.

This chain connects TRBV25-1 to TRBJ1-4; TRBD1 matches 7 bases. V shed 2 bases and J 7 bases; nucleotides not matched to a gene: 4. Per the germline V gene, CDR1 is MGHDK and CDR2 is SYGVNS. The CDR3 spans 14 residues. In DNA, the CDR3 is TGTGCCAGCAGTGAAACGACAGGGCCTGAAAAACTGTTTTTT. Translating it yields CASSETTGPEKLFF.

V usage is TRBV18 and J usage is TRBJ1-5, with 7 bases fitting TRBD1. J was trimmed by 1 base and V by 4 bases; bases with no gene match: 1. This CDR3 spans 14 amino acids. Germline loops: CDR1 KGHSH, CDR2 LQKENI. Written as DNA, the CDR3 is TGTGCCAGCTCACAACAGGGGAGCAATCAGCCCCAGCATTTT. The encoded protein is CASSQQGSNQPQHF.

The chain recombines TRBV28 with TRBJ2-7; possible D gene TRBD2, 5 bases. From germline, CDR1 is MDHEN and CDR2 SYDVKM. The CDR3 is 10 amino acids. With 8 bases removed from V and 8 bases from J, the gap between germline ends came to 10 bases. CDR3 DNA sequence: TGTGCCAGCGGGAGTTACAAGCAGTACTTC. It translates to CASGSYKQYF. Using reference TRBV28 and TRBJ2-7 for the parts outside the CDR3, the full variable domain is DVKVTQSSRYLVKRTGEKVFLECVQDMDHENMFWYRQDPGLGLRLIYFSYDVKMKEKGDIPEGYSVSREKKERFSLILESASTNQTSMYLCASGSYKQYFGPGTRLTVT.

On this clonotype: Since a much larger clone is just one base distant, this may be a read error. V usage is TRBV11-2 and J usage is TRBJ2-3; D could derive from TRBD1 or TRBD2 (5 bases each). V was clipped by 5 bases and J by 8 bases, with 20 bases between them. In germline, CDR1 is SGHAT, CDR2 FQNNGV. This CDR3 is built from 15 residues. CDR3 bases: TGTGCCAGCAGCGACTCCTTGGGGGTCGCAGGTACGCAGTATTTT. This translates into CASSDSLGVAGTQYF.

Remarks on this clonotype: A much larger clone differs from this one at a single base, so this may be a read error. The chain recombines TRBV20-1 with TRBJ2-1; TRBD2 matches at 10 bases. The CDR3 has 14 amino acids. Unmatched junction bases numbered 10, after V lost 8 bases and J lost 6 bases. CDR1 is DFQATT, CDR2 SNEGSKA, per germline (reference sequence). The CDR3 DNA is TGCAGTCCTATCCTAGCGGGAGAATGCAATGAGCAGTTCTTC. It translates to CSPILAGECNEQFF.

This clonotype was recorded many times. The CDR3 protein is CATSSGEVISYEQYF. In DNA, the CDR3 is TGTGCCACCTCTTCAGGGGAGGTGATTTCCTACGAGCAGTACTTC. V gene TRBV7-9 combines with J gene TRBJ2-7; tentatively, D is TRBD1 or TRBD2 (6 bases each). The V end lost 10 bases, the J end lost 1 base, and 20 bases lay between the germline ends. The CDR3 spans 15 residues. Germline-derived CDR1 and CDR2 are SEHNR and FQNEAQ (reference sequence).

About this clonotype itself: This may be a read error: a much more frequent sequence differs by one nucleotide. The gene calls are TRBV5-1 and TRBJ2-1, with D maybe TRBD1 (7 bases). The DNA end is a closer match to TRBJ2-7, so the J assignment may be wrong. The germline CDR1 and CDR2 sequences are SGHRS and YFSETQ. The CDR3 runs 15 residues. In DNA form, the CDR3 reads TGCGCCAGCAGCTCCACAGGGGACTCCTACAATGAGCAGTACTTC. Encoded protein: CASSSTGDSYNEQYF.

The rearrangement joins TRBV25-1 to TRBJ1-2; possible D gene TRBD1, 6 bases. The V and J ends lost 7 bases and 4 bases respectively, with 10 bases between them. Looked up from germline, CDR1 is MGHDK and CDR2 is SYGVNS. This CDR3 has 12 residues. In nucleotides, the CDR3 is TGTGCCAGCATGGGGGGGGCCTATGGCTACACCTTC. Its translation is CASMGGAYGYTF.

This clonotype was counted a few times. CDR3 in DNA: TGCGCCAGCAGCTACCGGGACAGGGGGCACATGAACACTGAAGCTTTCTTT. Its translation: CASSYRDRGHMNTEAFF. The chain is built from TRBV5-1 and TRBJ1-1; TRBD1 agrees at 12 bases. This CDR3 is built from 17 residues. With V trimmed by 3 bases and J by 0 bases, 6 bases remained unmatched. Germline lookup yields CDR1 SGHRS and CDR2 YFSETQ.

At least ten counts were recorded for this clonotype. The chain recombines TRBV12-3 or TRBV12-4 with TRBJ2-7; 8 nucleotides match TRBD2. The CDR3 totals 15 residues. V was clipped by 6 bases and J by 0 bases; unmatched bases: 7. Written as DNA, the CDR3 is TGTGCCAGCAGCCCGACTAGCGCCCACTCCTACGAGCAGTACTTC. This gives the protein CASSPTSAHSYEQYF.

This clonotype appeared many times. The CDR3 region has the DNA TGCGCCAGCAGTGAGTTGAGGGCTAGCGGGGGAGATACGCAGTATTTT. Protein sequence: CASSELRASGGDTQYF. This chain links TRBV10-1 with TRBJ2-3; TRBD2 aligns across 10 bases. The J segment lost 5 bases and the V segment lost 1 base, leaving 6 bases of the junction unmatched. In germline, CDR1 is WNHNN, CDR2 SYGVQD (reference sequence). The length of the CDR3 is 16 residues.

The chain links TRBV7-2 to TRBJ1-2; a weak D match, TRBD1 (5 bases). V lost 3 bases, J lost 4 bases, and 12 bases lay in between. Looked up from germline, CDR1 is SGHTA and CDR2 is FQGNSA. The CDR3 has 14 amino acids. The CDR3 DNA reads TGTGCCAGCAGCTTTACCGCGGGGCTCTATGGCTACACCTTC. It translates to CASSFTAGLYGYTF.

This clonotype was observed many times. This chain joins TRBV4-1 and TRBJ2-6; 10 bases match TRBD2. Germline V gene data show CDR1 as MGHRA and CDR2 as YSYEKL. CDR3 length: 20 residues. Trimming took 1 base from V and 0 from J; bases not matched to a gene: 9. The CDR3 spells CASSQVRTSGYSSGANVLTF. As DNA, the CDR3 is TGCGCCAGCAGCCAAGTCCGGACTAGCGGCTATTCCTCTGGGGCCAACGTCCTGACTTTC.

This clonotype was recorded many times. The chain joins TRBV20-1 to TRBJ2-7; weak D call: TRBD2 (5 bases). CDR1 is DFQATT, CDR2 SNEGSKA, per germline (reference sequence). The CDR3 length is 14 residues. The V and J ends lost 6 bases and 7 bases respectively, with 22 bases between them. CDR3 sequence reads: CSAHNEEATGEQYF. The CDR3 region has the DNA TGCAGTGCCCACAACGAGGAGGCGACGGGGGAGCAGTACTTC.

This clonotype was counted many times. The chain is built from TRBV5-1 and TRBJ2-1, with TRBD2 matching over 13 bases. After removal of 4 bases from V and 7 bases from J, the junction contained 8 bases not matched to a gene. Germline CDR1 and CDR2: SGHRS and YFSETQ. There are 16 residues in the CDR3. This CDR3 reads CASSGPTSGGPNEQFF. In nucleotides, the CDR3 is TGCGCCAGCAGCGGACCGACTAGCGGGGGGCCTAATGAGCAGTTCTTC.

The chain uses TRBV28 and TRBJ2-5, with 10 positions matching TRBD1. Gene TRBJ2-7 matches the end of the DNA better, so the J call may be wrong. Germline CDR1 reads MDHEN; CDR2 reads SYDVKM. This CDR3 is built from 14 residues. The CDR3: CASIPRTGGSEQYF. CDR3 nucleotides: TGTGCCAGCATCCCCCGGACAGGGGGTTCCGAGCAGTACTTC.

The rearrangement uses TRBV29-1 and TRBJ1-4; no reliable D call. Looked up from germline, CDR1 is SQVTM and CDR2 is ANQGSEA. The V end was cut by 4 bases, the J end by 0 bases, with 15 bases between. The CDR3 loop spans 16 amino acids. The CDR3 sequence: CSVGGEGLATNEKLFF. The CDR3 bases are TGCAGCGTTGGCGGGGAAGGGCTCGCAACTAATGAAAAACTGTTTTTT.